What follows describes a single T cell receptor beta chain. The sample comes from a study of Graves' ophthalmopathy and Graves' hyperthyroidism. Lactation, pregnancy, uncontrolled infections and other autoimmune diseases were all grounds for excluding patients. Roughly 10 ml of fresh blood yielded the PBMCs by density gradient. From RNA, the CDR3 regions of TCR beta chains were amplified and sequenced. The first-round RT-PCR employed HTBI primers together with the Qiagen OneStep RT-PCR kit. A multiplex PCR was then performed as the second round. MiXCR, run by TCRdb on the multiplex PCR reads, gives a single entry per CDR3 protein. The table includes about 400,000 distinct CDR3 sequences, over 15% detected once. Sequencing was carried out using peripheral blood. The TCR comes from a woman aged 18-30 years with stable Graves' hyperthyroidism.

CDR3 DNA: TGCGCCAGCAGCTTGGGACCGAGGGGAGAGACCCAGTACTTC. Translating it yields CASSLGPRGETQYF. The chain carries TRBV5-1 and TRBJ2-5; the D call may be TRBD1 or TRBD2 (5 bases each). Germline V gene sequence: CDR1 SGHRS, CDR2 YFSETQ. Trimming left V 0 bases short and J 4 bases short, with 10 bases between. The CDR3 contains 14 residues.